The present T cell receptor (beta chain) was sequenced within a study of CD8+ T cells in alopecia areata listed by TCRdb under 2018. Regarding the complete study: The treated patients, all with moderate-to-severe alopecia areata, were enrolled in an open-label pilot trial of oral tofacitinib given at 5 to 10 mg twice daily. Disease severity in treated patients was measured with the SALT score, which quantifies the percentage of affected scalp surface area. To study T cell clonal expansion in alopecia areata, the researchers applied high-throughput TCRbeta sequencing to both the C3H/HeJ mouse model and human patients. RNA was obtained with the PAXgene miRNA kit for fixed scalp, the miRNeasy kit for PBMCs, and the RNeasy kit for mouse skin. Tofacitinib was administered for 6 to 18 months, and 6 months of follow-up off drug were then conducted to assess delayed response and recurrence. Amplification of TCRbeta CDR3 regions was done by immunoSEQ multiplex PCR using 35 Vbeta forward primers and 13 Jbeta reverse primers. Biopsies were taken from tofacitinib-treated patients at baseline and again at 4 and 24 weeks into treatment, and several of those patients also had a later scalp biopsy. In humans, TCRbeta sequencing was performed on scalp tissue and on sorted CD4+ and CD8+ peripheral blood T cells from healthy controls and from patients with patchy or totalis/universalis alopecia areata. Scalp clonality was compared among normal scalp (n=4), patchy alopecia areata scalp (n=8), and alopecia totalis/universalis scalp (n=8).

Reading the label with the study, this specimen's treatment or condition is: oral pan-JAK inhibitor, 5-10 mg twice daily. From alopecia areata patients, peripheral blood was collected along with lesional scalp punch biopsies. PBMCs were separated by density centrifugation and stained for CD3, CD4 and CD8, after which CD4+ and CD8+ T cells were sorted on a FACSAria. The study at large found these results: Tofacitinib significantly decreased scalp clonality and the number of expanded CD8+ clones among the top 100 scalp clones. Many expanded lesional clones were found to persist in scalp and blood during tofacitinib treatment, and relapse after treatment cessation may be partly explained by this persistence. The treated cohort was small, with a single nonresponder, so links between baseline CD8+ expansion and response need larger studies. Shared TCR sequences between patients were less evident than in mice, which may be partly attributable to HLA diversity in the patient population. Compared with normal scalp, lesional scalp, particularly in alopecia totalis/universalis, had higher clonality and more expanded CD8+ clones, which suggests antigenic drive. Unlike mouse skin, where gammadelta T cells dominate, normal human skin contains resident alphabeta T cells that get sequenced too, which complicates analysis of the scalp TCR repertoire.

Library generation was performed with the immunoSEQ multiplex PCR assay. To provide template for TCR sequencing, every sample had RNA extracted and reverse transcribed into cDNA. SuperScript III was used to make first-strand cDNA, primed with a 2:1 mix of oligo-dT and random hexamers. A synthetic immune receptor repertoire was used to gauge amplification bias, and whatever bias remained was removed computationally. Per the authors' processing: Raw reads were preprocessed for error removal, and CDR3 was defined according to IMGT conventions as running from the conserved cysteine to phenylalanine. To get clonality, Shannon entropy was normalized by log2 of the number of productive unique TCRs and the result was subtracted from 1. Scalp TCRbeta sequences were cross-referenced with sorted blood CD4 and CD8 repertoires so that the CD4 or CD8 identity of scalp clones could be inferred. TCRdb carries this immuneACCESS record with in-frame sequences only. Its versions omit some clonotypes, under half of them owing to an unresolved V gene in the studies checked, with the rest unexplained. V and J calls and clone size come straight from that table; D and trimming were deduced from the DNA. The sample has around 100,000 clones on record, just over 70% of them singletons. The top ten hold 15% to 20% of the sample.

This clone was recorded a few times. What antigen it recognizes has not been identified. No much larger clonotype is one base removed from it; base qualities were not supplied. Trimming takes 6 bases off V and 8 bases off J; junction bases not matched to a gene: 15. The germline V gene provides CDR1 SNHLY and CDR2 FYNNEI. The CDR3 spans 15 residues, from the cysteine through the phenylalanine. Only the CDR3 portion is preserved as DNA: 45 bases, with reading frame beginning at the first base. This sequence was found in a human donor with alopecia areata. The sequencing used CD8+ T cells sorted from blood, collected around week 46, from a patient treated with tofacitinib. The sequence joins TRBV2 to TRBJ1-2; TRBD1 agrees with 7 junctional bases. The CDR3 loop reads CASSPRGQIPLGYTF. The DNA is as follows: TGTGCCAGCAGCCCCCGGGGACAGATCCCGTTAGGCTACACCTTC. Beyond the CDR3, the reference TRBV2 and TRBJ1-2 genes provide the residues; the full variable domain reads: EPEVTQTPSHQVTQMGQEVILRCVPISNHLYFYWYRQILGQKVEFLVSFYNNEISEKSEIFDDQFSVERPDGSNFTLKIRSTKLEDSAMYFCASSPRGQIPLGYTFGSGTRLTVV.